This T cell receptor beta chain originates from a study of spatial heterogeneity in lung cancer (dated by TCRdb to between 2018 and 2021). Turning to the overall study: The donors were fewer than 90 patients from the lung TRACERx cohort who had early-stage, untreated non-small cell lung cancer. Follow-up PBMC samples were sequenced whenever available, with a median time to follow-up of approximately two years after resection. More beta-chain than alpha-chain transcripts were consistently detected, likely reflecting higher beta-chain transcript abundance. In the raw uncorrected reads, each unique combination of TCR and UMI appeared more than ten times on average. In non-small cell lung cancer, the study quantitatively compared TCR alpha and beta repertoires across several tumor regions, matched nontumor lung, and blood. Nonsynonymous mutation counts, determined by whole-exome sequencing of tumor tissue, were related to TCR repertoire features. Both alpha and beta chains were TCR-sequenced in about 240 tumor regions, approximately 64 matched nontumor lung samples and approximately 50 PBMC samples obtained at surgery.

Comment on this clonotype: What antigen it recognizes has not been identified. It has no much larger one-base neighbor in the sample; base qualities were not kept.

This sample's time point label indicates: blood at routine non-recurrence follow-up after resection. For TCR sequencing, whole RNA was extracted from tumor and nontumor lung tissue, or from cryopreserved PBMC samples, and no cell sorting was done. Only patients with enough RNA available from two or more tumor regions were chosen for TCR sequencing. Overall results and qualifications from the work: Confirming at a functional level the hypothesis that regional TCRs recognize regional mutations was considered to require additional single-cell paired TCR alpha and beta sequencing. Comparisons of baseline and follow-up blood repertoires included only 14 to 15 patients. Ubiquitous expanded tumor TCRs were found in blood more often at tumor resection than at routine follow-up.

The protocol used for the library was 5' RACE. The run used a NextSeq 500. To allow correction of PCR and sequencing errors, the TCR library protocol tagged every TCR cDNA molecule with a unique molecular identifier. The paper's processing steps were these. Decombinator tools were used for TCR identification, UMI-based error correction and CDR3 extraction. Expanded TCRs were defined as those above a frequency of 2 per 1,000, corresponding to the top 1% of the tumor frequency distribution. Each repertoire was subsampled 100 times to 5,000 TCRs, after which Renyi diversity was computed with the R vegan package. CDR3 similarity networks were built from amino acid triplet string-kernel similarity, connecting CDR3s with pairwise similarity above 0.82. Starting from the raw public reads, TCRdb applied fastp trimming at Q25, assembled clones with MiXCR and retained in-frame beta chains. Entries that share a CDR3 protein sequence are merged under the most common genes and DNA. TCRdb's processing, not the authors', yielded these V and J calls. For this sample the table gives 45,000 to 65,000 distinct CDR3 sequences, of which around 6.7% were detected only once. The ten largest clonotypes hold less than 45% of the sample.

The CDR3 measures 13 amino acids from cysteine to phenylalanine. Only the CDR3 region is kept as DNA, spanning 39 bases read in frame from base 1. The germline V gene (reference sequence) yields MNHEY for CDR1 and SMNVEV for CDR2. V lost 6 bases and J lost 10 bases; the stretch between them is 16 bases long. Here the chain combines TRBV27 and TRBJ1-5, with no confident D gene call. This TCR was recovered from a female donor with early-stage non-small cell lung cancer. The specimen was PBMCs, collected at follow-up. The CDR3 loop reads CASRRAGLFPQHF. At the DNA level, the sequence is TGTGCCAGCAGACGGGCAGGCCTCTTCCCCCAGCATTTT.